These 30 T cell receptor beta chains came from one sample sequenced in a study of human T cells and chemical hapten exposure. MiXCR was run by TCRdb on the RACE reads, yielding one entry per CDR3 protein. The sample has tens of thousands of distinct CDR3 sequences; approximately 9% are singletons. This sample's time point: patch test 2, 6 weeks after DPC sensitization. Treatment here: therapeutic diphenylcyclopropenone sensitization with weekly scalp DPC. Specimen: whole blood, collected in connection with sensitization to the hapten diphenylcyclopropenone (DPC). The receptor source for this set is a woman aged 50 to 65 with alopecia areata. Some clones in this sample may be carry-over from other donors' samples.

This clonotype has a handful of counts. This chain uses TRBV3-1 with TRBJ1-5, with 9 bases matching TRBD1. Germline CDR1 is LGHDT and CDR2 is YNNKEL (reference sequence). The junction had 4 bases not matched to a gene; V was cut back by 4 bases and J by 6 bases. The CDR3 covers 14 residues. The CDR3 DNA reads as TGTGCCAGCAGCCCAGGACAGGGGATTCAGCCCCAGCATTTT. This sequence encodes CASSPGQGIQPQHF.

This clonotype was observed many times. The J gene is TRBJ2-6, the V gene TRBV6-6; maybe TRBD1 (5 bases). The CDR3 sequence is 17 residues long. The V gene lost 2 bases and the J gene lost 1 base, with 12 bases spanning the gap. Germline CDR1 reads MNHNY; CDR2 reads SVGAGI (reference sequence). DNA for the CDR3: TGTGCCAGCAGTTACGAGCAGGGCTCATCTGGGGCCAACGTCCTGACTTTC. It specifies CASSYEQGSSGANVLTF.

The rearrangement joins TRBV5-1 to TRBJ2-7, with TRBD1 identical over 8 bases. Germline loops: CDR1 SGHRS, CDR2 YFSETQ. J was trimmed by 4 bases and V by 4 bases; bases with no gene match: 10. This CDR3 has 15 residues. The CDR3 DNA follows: TGCGCCAGCAGCGCAGGCCTAGGACAGGGTTACGAGCAGTACTTC. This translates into CASSAGLGQGYEQYF.

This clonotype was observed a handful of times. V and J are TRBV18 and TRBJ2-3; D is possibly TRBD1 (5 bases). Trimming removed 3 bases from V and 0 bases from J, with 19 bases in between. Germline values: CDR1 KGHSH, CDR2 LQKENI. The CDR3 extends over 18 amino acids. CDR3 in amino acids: CASSPLDSRLSSTDTQYF. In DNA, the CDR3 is TGTGCCAGCTCACCGCTCGACAGTAGATTATCTAGCACAGATACGCAGTATTTT.

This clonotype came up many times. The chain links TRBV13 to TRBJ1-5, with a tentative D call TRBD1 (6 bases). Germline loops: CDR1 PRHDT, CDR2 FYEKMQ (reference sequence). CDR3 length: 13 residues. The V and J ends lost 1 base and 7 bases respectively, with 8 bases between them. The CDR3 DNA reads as TGTGCCAGCAGCTTAGCAGGGGTCCAGCCCCAGCATTTT. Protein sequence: CASSLAGVQPQHF.

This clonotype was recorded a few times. The CDR3 nucleotides are TGTGCCAGCAGCCAAGTTCAGGGCGATGAGCAGTTCTTC. Translation: CASSQVQGDEQFF. The chain uses TRBV4-2 and TRBJ2-1; D possibly corresponds to TRBD1 (5 bases). Deletions cut 1 base from V and 8 bases from J, with 9 bases between. Germline V gene sequence: CDR1 LGHNA, CDR2 YNFKEQ. The CDR3 runs to 13 residues.

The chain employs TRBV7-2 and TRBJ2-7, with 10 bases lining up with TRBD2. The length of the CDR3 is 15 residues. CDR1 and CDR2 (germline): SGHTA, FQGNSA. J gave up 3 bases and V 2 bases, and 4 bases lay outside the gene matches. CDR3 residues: CASSLQGLAIYEQYF. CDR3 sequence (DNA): TGTGCCAGCAGCTTACAGGGACTAGCGATCTACGAGCAGTACTTC.

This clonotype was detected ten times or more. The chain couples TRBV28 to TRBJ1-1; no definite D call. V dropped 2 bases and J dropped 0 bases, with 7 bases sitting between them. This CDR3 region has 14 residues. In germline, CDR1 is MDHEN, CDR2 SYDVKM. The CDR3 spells CASSLADMNTEAFF. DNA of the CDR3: TGTGCCAGCAGTTTAGCGGATATGAACACTGAAGCTTTCTTT.

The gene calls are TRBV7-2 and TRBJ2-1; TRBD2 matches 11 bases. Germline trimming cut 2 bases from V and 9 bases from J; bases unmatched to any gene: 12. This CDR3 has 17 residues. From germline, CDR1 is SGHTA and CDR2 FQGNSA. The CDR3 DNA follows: TGTGCCAGCAGCTTAATGCTAGCGGGGGGAGGCGGGGGTGAGCAGTTCTTC. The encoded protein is CASSLMLAGGGGGEQFF.

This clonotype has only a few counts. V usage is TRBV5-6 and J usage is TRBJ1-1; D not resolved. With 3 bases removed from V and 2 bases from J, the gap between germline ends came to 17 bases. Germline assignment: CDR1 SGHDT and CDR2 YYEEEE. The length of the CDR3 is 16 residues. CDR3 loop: CASSYGVNSINTEAFF. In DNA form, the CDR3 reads TGTGCCAGCAGCTACGGAGTCAACTCAATTAACACTGAAGCTTTCTTT.

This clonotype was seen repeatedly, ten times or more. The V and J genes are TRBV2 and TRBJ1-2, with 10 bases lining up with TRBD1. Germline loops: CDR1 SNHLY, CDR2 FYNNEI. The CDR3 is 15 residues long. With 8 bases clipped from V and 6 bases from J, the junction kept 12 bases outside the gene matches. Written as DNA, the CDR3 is TGTGCCAGCCTCGATCAGGGACAGGGGATTGATGGCTACACCTTC. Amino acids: CASLDQGQGIDGYTF.

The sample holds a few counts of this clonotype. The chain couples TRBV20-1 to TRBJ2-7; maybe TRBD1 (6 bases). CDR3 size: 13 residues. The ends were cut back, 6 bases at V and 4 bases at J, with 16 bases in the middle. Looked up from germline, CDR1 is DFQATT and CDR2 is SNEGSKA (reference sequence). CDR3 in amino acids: CSATGHLTYEQYF. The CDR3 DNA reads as TGCAGTGCCACAGGGCACCTGACTTACGAGCAGTACTTC.

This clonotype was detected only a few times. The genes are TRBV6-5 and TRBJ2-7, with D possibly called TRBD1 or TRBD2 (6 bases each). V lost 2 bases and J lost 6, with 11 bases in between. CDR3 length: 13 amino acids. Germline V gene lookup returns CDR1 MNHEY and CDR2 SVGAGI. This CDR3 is CASSYTRGGEQYF. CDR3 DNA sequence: TGTGCCAGCAGTTACACCAGGGGAGGCGAGCAGTACTTC.

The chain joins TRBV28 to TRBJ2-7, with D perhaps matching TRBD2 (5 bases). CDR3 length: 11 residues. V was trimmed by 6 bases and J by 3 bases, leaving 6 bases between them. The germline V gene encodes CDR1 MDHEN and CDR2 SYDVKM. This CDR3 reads CASSRDYEQYF. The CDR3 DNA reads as TGTGCCAGCAGCCGGGACTACGAGCAGTACTTC.

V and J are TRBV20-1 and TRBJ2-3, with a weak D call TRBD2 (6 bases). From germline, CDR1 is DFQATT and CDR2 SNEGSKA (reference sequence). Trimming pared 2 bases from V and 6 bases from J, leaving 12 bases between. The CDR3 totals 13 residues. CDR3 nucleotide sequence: TGCAGTGCTAGACGCTTTGCGGGGGATACGCAGTATTTT. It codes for CSARRFAGDTQYF.

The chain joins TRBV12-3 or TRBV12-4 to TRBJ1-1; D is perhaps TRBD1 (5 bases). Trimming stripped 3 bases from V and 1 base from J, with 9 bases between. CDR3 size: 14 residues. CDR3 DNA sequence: TGTGCCAGCAGTTTCCCCGGGACGAACACTGAAGCTTTCTTT. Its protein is CASSFPGTNTEAFF.

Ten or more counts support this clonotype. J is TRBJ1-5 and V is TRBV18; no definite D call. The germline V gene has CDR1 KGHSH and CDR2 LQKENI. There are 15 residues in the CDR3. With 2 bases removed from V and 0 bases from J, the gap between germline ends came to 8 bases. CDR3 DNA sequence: TGTGCCAGCTCACCAACGGCAGATAGCAATCAGCCCCAGCATTTT. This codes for CASSPTADSNQPQHF. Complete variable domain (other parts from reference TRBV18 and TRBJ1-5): NAGVMQNPRHLVRRRGQEARLRCSPMKGHSHVYWYRQLPEEGLKFMVYLQKENIIDESGMPKERFSAEFPKEGPSILRIQQVVRGDSAAYFCASSPTADSNQPQHFGDGTRLSIL.

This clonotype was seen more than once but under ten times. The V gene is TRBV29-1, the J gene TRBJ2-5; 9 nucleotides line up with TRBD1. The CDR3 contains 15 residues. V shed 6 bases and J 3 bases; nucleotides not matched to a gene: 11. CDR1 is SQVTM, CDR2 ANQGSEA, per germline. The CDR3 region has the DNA TGCAGCGTGGGATGGACAGGGGTAGGGGAAGAGACCCAGTACTTC. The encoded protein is CSVGWTGVGEETQYF.

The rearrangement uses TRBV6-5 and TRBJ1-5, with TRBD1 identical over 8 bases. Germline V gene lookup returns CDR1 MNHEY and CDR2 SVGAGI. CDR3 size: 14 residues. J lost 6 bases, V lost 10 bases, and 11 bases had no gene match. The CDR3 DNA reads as TGTGCCACTCCCAGGGGGCGTAATGGTCAGCCCCAGCATTTT. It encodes CATPRGRNGQPQHF.

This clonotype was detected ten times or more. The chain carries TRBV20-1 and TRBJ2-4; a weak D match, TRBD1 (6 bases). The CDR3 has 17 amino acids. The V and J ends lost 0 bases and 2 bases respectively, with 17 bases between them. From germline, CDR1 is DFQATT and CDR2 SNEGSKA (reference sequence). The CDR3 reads CSAREIRGLGPKNIQYF. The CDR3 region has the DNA TGCAGTGCTAGAGAGATTAGGGGGTTAGGGCCCAAAAACATTCAGTACTTC.

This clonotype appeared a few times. The CDR3: CASSLTPPGERADTQYF. As DNA, the CDR3 is TGTGCCAGCAGCTTAACCCCCCCAGGGGAAAGGGCAGATACGCAGTATTTT. This sequence joins TRBV7-6 and TRBJ2-3; D is perhaps TRBD1 (6 bases). Trimming cost V 2 bases and J 4 bases, with 19 bases left between them. CDR1 SGHVS and CDR2 FNYEAQ come from the germline V gene. The CDR3 spans 17 residues.

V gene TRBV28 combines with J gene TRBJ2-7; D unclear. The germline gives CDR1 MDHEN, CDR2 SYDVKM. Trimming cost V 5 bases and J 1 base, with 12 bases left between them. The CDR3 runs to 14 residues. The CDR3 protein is CASSNLLGSYEQYF. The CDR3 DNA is TGTGCCAGCAGTAACCTCCTGGGGTCCTACGAGCAGTACTTC.

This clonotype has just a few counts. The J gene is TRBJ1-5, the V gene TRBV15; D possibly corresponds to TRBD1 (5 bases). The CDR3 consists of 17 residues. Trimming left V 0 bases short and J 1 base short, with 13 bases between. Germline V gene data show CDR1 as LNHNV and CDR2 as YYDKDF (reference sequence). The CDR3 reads CATSRDWGRRSNQPQHF. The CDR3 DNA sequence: TGTGCCACCAGCAGAGATTGGGGGAGGAGGAGCAATCAGCCCCAGCATTTT.

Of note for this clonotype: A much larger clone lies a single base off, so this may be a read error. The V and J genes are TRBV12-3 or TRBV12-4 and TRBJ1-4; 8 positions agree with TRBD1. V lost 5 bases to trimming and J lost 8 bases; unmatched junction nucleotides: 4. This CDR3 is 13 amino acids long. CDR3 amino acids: CASSPRTGEKLFF. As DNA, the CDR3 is TGTGCCAGCAGTCCCAGGACAGGGGAAAAACTGTTTTTT.

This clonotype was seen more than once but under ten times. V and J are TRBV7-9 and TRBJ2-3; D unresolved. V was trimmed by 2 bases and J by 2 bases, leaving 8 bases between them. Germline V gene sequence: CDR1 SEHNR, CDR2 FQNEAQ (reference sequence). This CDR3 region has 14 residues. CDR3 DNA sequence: TGTGCCAGCAGCTTATTAAGATCCACAGATACGCAGTATTTT. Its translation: CASSLLRSTDTQYF.

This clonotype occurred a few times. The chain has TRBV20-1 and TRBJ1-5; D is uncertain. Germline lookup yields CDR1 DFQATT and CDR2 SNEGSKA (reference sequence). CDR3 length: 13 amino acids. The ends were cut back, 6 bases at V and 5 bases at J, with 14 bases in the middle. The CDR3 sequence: CSARTGLDQPQHF. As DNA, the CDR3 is TGCAGTGCCAGGACCGGTCTCGATCAGCCCCAGCATTTT.

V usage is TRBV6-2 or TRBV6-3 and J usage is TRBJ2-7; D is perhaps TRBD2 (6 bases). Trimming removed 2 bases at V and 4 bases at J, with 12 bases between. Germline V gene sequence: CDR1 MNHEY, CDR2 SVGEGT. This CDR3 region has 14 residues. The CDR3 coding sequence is TGTGCCAGCAGTTACGGGGCAGGGAGGTACGAGCAGTACTTC. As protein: CASSYGAGRYEQYF.

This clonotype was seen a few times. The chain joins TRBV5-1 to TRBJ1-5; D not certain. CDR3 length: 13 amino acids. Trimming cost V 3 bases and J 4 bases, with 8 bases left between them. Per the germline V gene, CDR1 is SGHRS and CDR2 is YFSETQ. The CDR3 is CASSYEPNQPQHF. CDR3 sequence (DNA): TGCGCCAGCAGCTACGAGCCGAATCAGCCCCAGCATTTT.

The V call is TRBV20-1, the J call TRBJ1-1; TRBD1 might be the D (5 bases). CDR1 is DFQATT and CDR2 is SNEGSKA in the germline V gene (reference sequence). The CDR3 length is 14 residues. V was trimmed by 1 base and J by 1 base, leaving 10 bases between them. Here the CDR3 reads CSARVGASNTEAFF. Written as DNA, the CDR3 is TGCAGTGCTAGAGTCGGGGCTTCGAACACTGAAGCTTTCTTT.

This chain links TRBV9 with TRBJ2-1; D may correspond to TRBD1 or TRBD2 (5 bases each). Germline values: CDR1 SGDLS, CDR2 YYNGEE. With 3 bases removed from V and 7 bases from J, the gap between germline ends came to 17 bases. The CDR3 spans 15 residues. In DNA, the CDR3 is TGTGCCAGCAGCGCCCCCACTGGGGGTCGGAATGAGCAGTTCTTC. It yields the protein CASSAPTGGRNEQFF.